A selection of T cell receptor beta chains follows, all from one sample in a study of blood T cell repertoires in COVID-19. Profiling relied on immunoSEQ multiplex PCR, and the TCRdb table lists in-frame clones only, not all of them. The sample shows nearly 100,000 clones, roughly 84% of them seen only once. The sequenced material came from peripheral blood. Receptors originate from an older woman with acute or convalescent COVID-19. CDR3s include the opening cysteine and the closing phenylalanine or tryptophan. The D gene is left open where the match is weak. The size entry is marked missing in some rows and otherwise reads once, few, many or a size class.

size	D	V	J	DNA	CDR3
.	.	TRBV5-4	TRBJ1-1	TGTGCCAGCAGCTTGGAGAGGGATCGGAACACTGAAGCTTTCTTT	CASSLERDRNTEAFF
.	TRBD2	TRBV9	TRBJ2-1	TGTGCCAGCAGCGTACGAAGCGGGAATGTCTCACCTTACAATGAGCAGTTCTTC	CASSVRSGNVSPYNEQFF
.	.	TRBV7-2	TRBJ1-2	TGTGCCAGCACCCTGAGGCGGGGGCGCAACTATGGCTACACCTTC	CASTLRRGRNYGYTF
.	TRBD1	TRBV12-3/TRBV12-4	TRBJ1-1	TGTGCCAGCAGTCCCGGACAGGGGGACGCCGGCACATTT	CASSPGQGDAGTF
few	.	TRBV5-1	TRBJ1-6	TGCGCCAGCAGCTTGGGGGGCATCTCTAATTCACCCCTCCACTTT	CASSLGGISNSPLHF
.	.	TRBV3-1/TRBV3-2	TRBJ2-2	TGTGCCAGCAGCCAAGAGGGCGTTTGGGCCGGGGAGCTGTTTTTT	CASSQEGVWAGELFF
.	.	TRBV18	TRBJ1-4	TGTGCCAGCTCACAGGGAGCAACTAATGAAAAACTGTTTTTT	CASSQGATNEKLFF
.	.	TRBV6-5	TRBJ2-3	TGTGCCAGCAGTCGGATCCTGAGGGATACGCAGTATTTT	CASSRILRDTQYF
.	.	TRBV29-1	TRBJ1-2	TGCAGCGTTGAACGCGGGTATGGCTACACCTTC	CSVERGYGYTF
once	TRBD1	TRBV27	TRBJ1-2	TGTGCCAGCAGTTTATCCCCCGGACAGGGGGCGCATGGCTACACCTTC	CASSLSPGQGAHGYTF
.	TRBD1	TRBV10-3	TRBJ1-1	TGTGCCATCAGTGGAACTAAACAGGGGGGGAACACTGAAGCTTTCTTT	CAISGTKQGGNTEAFF
.	TRBD1	TRBV30	TRBJ1-6	TGTGCCTGGAGGGGACAGGGAAGGTCACCCCTCCACTTT	CAWRGQGRSPLHF
.	.	TRBV4-3	TRBJ1-6	TGCGCCAGCAGCCAAGGGATGGCGGTTAATTCACCCCTCCACTTT	CASSQGMAVNSPLHF
.	.	TRBV27	TRBJ1-6	TGTGCCAGCAGGACTGGGGGGGACTCCTATAATTCACCCCTCCACTTT	CASRTGGDSYNSPLHF
.	.	TRBV30	TRBJ2-7	TGTGCCTGGGCGGGACAGCACTACGAGCAGTACTTC	CAWAGQHYEQYF
.	.	TRBV11-2	TRBJ1-2	TGTGCCAGCAGCTCAGGTCAGAACTATGGCTACACCTTC	CASSSGQNYGYTF